The present entry profiles one T cell receptor beta chain with its context. The repertoire was sequenced with immunoSEQ multiplex PCR; TCRdb's copy has only in-frame clones and lacks some. Of 63,000 or so clones detected, roughly 80% appear once; the ten largest clones hold more than 10%. This sample is part of a study of blood T cell repertoires in COVID-19. As for the study in general: There were acute and convalescent COVID-19 samples, and they came from the United States, Italy and Spain.

CDR1 and CDR2 (germline): SGHTA, FQGTGA. The CDR3 is 15 residues long. V shed 2 bases, J shed 0 bases, and the junction held 1 base outside the gene matches. The source is a human donor in a cohort sampled during active COVID-19. The chain combines TRBV7-3 with TRBJ2-7; TRBD2 aligns across 10 bases. Material for sequencing was peripheral blood. The CDR3 DNA follows: TGTGCCAGCAGCTTATTAGCGGGGGGCTCCTACGAGCAGTACTTC. Translation: CASSLLAGGSYEQYF.